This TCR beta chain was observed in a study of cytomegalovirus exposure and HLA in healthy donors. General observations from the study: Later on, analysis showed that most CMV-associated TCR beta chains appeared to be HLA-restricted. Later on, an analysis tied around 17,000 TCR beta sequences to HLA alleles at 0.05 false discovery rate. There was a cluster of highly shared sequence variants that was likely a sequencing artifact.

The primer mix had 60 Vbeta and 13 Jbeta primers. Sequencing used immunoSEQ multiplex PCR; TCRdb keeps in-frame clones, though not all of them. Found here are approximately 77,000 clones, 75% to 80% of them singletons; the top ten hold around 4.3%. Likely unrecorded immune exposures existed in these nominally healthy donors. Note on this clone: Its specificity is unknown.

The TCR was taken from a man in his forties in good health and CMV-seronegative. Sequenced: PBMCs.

The CDR3 sequence is CASTQWNEQFF. The CDR3 coding sequence is TGTGCCAGTACCCAGTGGAATGAGCAGTTCTTC. This sequence joins TRBV19 and TRBJ2-1; D is unresolved. The CDR3 loop spans 11 amino acids. Germline CDR1 is LNHDA and CDR2 is SQIVND (reference sequence). V dropped 7 bases and J dropped 7 bases, with 8 bases sitting between them.